This TCR beta chain was observed in a study of blood T cell repertoires in COVID-19. Trimming took 5 bases from V and 0 from J, leaving 16 bases between them. Germline V CDR1 and CDR2: KGHDR, SFDVKD. This CDR3 region has 17 residues. Sequencing used immunoSEQ multiplex PCR; TCRdb keeps in-frame clones, though not all of them. Of hundreds of thousands of clones listed, around 80% are singletons. What was sequenced was peripheral blood. The source of this sequence is a woman between 45 and 65 years old with acute or convalescent COVID-19. This chain uses TRBV24-1 with TRBJ2-1; weak D call: TRBD2 (6 bases). The CDR3 DNA follows: TGTGCCACCAGTGTTTCGTGGGCGGGGAGCTCCTACAATGAGCAGTTCTTC. It specifies CATSVSWAGSSYNEQFF.